A single sample gave rise to the 9 T cell receptor beta chains below, sequenced in a study of T cell clonality in common variable immunodeficiency (dated by TCRdb to the mid-2010s). The library was built by means of the immunoSEQ multiplex PCR assay. TCRdb retrieved this table from immuneACCESS and kept in-frame rearrangements only. Not all clones are present; in checked studies, unresolved V genes account for under half, and no reason is known for the remainder. The data for this sample show about 59,000 clones, each detected more than once. Roughly 0.84% of the sample belongs to the ten largest clones. Sample: peripheral blood mononuclear cells. These receptors were collected from a person aged 18 to 70 in good health.

The sample holds a few counts of this clone. The read terminates 3 residues before the CDR3 end, so the remaining end is supplied by the germline J gene. The genes are TRBV19 and TRBJ1-2; D unresolved. Per the germline V gene, CDR1 is LNHDA and CDR2 is SQIVND (reference sequence). The CDR3 has 15 amino acids. The CDR3 DNA, read in part, is TGTGCCAGTAGTCTATTAGCGGGAGATGCCTACGAC. Protein product: CASSLLAGDAYD. Given in full, the CDR3 is CASSLLAGDAYDYTF.

This clone was observed at least ten times. The CDR3 goes on 3 residues after the read ends, and that part is filled in from the germline J gene. V usage is TRBV10-2 and J usage is TRBJ2-3, with TRBD2 matching 13 bases. V was clipped by 9 bases and J by 6 bases; unmatched bases: 6. This CDR3 contains 14 residues. Germline values: CDR1 WSHSY, CDR2 SAAADI. The CDR3 reads CASKLAGGYDTQYF. CDR3 DNA, as far as it was read: TGCGCCAGTAAACTAGCGGGGGGGTACGATACG.

At least ten counts were recorded for this clone. The missing CDR3 end, 3 residues past where the read stops, is filled in from the germline J gene. The chain links TRBV20-1 to TRBJ1-3; D is ambiguous. V was clipped by 0 bases and J by 5 bases, with 11 bases between them. Germline lookup yields CDR1 DFQATT and CDR2 SNEGSKA (reference sequence). This CDR3 comprises 14 residues. The CDR3 is CSAREGLRRNTIYF. Partial CDR3 DNA: TGCAGTGCTAGAGAAGGACTTCGAAGAAACACC.

This clone was picked up a small number of times. Sequencing ends 3 residues short of the CDR3 end; the germline J gene provides the rest. The J gene is TRBJ2-7, the V gene TRBV5-1, with 7 bases fitting TRBD1. V trimming: 0 bases; J trimming: 3 bases; junction bases outside the gene matches: 6. Germline CDR1 and CDR2: SGHRS and YFSETQ. CDR3 size: 15 residues. This CDR3 reads CASSLGGTARYEQYF. The sequenced CDR3 bases are TGCGCCAGCAGCTTGGGAGGGACAGCTCGCTACGAG. Based on the CDR3 plus reference TRBV5-1 and TRBJ2-7, the full variable domain is KAGVTQTPRYLIKTRGQQVTLSCSPISGHRSVSWYQQTPGQGLQFLFEYFSETQRNKGNFPGRFSGRQFSNSRSEMNVSTLELGDSALYLCASSLGGTARYEQYFGPGTRLTVT.

This clone was seen more than once but under ten times. Mismatch with germline at one junction end may stem from a read error. This sample includes further DNA sequences coding for the same CDR3. The covered CDR3 bases are TGCGCTACGACCAGGGACACCTCCCACAATGAG. Its protein is CATTRDTSHNE. The whole CDR3 sequence is CATTRDTSHNEQFF. The chain carries TRBV20-1 and TRBJ2-1; TRBD1 is a possible D gene (6 bases). The CDR3 is cut off 3 residues early in the read; its end comes from the germline J gene. This CDR3 is 14 amino acids long. Germline CDR1 and CDR2: DFQATT and SNEGSKA (reference sequence).

The sample holds many counts of this clone. The missing CDR3 end, 3 residues past where the read stops, is filled in from the germline J gene. The chain recombines TRBV5-1 with TRBJ2-3; unclear D gene. Germline-derived CDR1 and CDR2 are SGHRS and YFSETQ. The CDR3 has 14 amino acids. V lost 0 bases and J lost 3, with 8 bases in between. The CDR3 bases that were read are TGCGCCAGCAGCTTGGCGACTCCTACAGATACG. Its translation: CASSLATPTDT. The full CDR3 protein reads CASSLATPTDTQYF.

This clone was observed many times. The CDR3 end falls 3 residues outside the read, so it is completed with the germline J gene. The rearrangement uses TRBV5-4 and TRBJ1-6; a weak D match, TRBD1 (5 bases). CDR1 is SGHNT, CDR2 YYREEE, per germline (reference sequence). The CDR3 is 16 residues long. V was trimmed by 3 bases and J by 10 bases, leaving 20 bases between them. The part of the CDR3 DNA that was read is TGTGCCAGCAGCTCTCCGGGCCCTCAGGGAAACTCACCC. It encodes CASSSPGPQGNSP. The entire CDR3 sequence reads CASSSPGPQGNSPLHF. Full variable domain (missing parts from reference TRBV5-4 and TRBJ1-6): ETGVTQSPTHLIKTRGQQVTLRCSSQSGHNTVSWYQQALGQGPQFIFQYYREEENGRGNFPPRFSGLQFPNYSSELNVNALELDDSALYLCASSSPGPQGNSPLHFGNGTRLTVT.

This clone came up many times. Coverage ceases 3 residues before the CDR3 finishes, and the germline J gene fills in the end. The rearrangement links TRBV11-2 to TRBJ2-3; 11 bases map to TRBD1. V dropped 6 bases and J dropped 4; count of bases not matched to a gene: 3. CDR3 length: 14 residues. CDR1 is SGHAT, CDR2 FQNNGV, per germline. CDR3 DNA (partial): TGTGCCAGCAGGAGGACAGGGGGCGCAGATACG. This sequence encodes CASRRTGGADT. The CDR3 reads in full as CASRRTGGADTQYF.

This clone was detected ten times or more. The observed sequence ends 3 residues before the CDR3 terminus, with the missing tail filled in from the germline J gene. V and J are TRBV5-1 and TRBJ2-7; a possible D gene is TRBD2 (5 bases). Trimming removed 0 bases from V and 3 bases from J, with 10 bases in between. Per germline, CDR1 SGHRS and CDR2 YFSETQ. The CDR3 has 14 residues. CDR3 in amino acids: CASSLVLEGYEQYF. The part of the CDR3 DNA that was read is TGCGCCAGCAGCTTGGTACTAGAGGGCTACGAG.